The 5 T cell receptor beta chains reported below all come from one sample, sequenced in a study of OX40 agonist ivuxolimab in advanced cancers. Sequenced by immunoSEQ multiplex PCR; TCRdb stores in-frame clones only, minus some. The table lists about 96,000 clones, around 80% of them singletons. The starting material was CD4+ or CD8+ T cells sorted from blood, obtained in a trial of the OX40 agonist ivuxolimab. The receptors here all came from an adult with an advanced solid tumor such as melanoma, head and neck, liver or kidney cancer.

The J gene is TRBJ1-2, the V gene TRBV6-5; 7 bases are a match to TRBD1. Germline CDR1 and CDR2: MNHEY and SVGAGI. The V gene end was trimmed by 0 bases and the J gene end by 5 bases; junction bases not matched to a gene: 9. The CDR3 extends over 16 amino acids. DNA of the CDR3: TGTGCCAGCAGTTACTCCTTTTCGGGACAGACTTATGGCTACACCTTC. This encodes CASSYSFSGQTYGYTF.

This CDR3 reads CASSPPGHHQAFF. CDR3 in DNA: TGTGCCAGCTCACCACCTGGACATCACCAAGCTTTCTTT. The chain carries TRBV18 and TRBJ1-1; D might be TRBD1 (5 bases). Germline V gene lookup returns CDR1 KGHSH and CDR2 LQKENI. Trimming cost V 0 bases and J 9 bases, with 11 bases left between them. The CDR3 loop spans 13 amino acids.

The chain links TRBV9 to TRBJ2-1, with D possibly being TRBD2 (5 bases). This CDR3 has 15 amino acids. Trimming stripped 0 bases from V and 3 bases from J, with 10 bases between. Germline V gives CDR1 SGDLS, CDR2 YYNGEE. The CDR3 here is CASSVGGDYYNEQFF. Here the CDR3 DNA reads TGTGCCAGCAGCGTAGGGGGAGACTACTACAATGAGCAGTTCTTC. The entire variable domain, with the rest obtained from reference TRBV9 and TRBJ2-1, is as follows: DSGVTQTPKHLITATGQRVTLRCSPRSGDLSVYWYQQSLDQGLQFLIQYYNGEERAKGNILERFSAQQFPDLHSELNLSSLELGDSALYFCASSVGGDYYNEQFFGPGTRLTVL.

V usage is TRBV11-2 and J usage is TRBJ2-7; D is perhaps TRBD1 (6 bases). V lost 2 bases and J lost 0, with 11 bases in between. The CDR3 loop spans 15 amino acids. CDR1 and CDR2 from the germline V gene are SGHAT and FQNNGV. In DNA form, the CDR3 reads TGTGCCAGCAGCTTATCAGGGGTCCTCTCCTACGAGCAGTACTTC. It is translated as CASSLSGVLSYEQYF.

This clone was recorded once. This chain links TRBV19 with TRBJ2-6; no reliable D call. The V and J ends lost 6 bases and 1 base respectively, with 10 bases between them. The CDR3 contains 15 residues. The germline CDR1 and CDR2 sequences are LNHDA and SQIVND (reference sequence). CDR3 sequence: CASSPGPSGANVLTF. DNA for the CDR3: TGTGCCAGTAGCCCTGGACCGTCTGGGGCCAACGTCCTGACTTTC.